A single sample is the source of the 21 T cell receptor beta chains below, sequenced in a study of T-cell reconstitution after alpha-beta-depleted transplantation in children. During its preparation, the TCRbeta library received unique molecular identifiers. TCRdb ran MiXCR on the PCR reads and lists one entry per CDR3 protein. The data hold 90,000 to 100,000 distinct CDR3 sequences, with about 25% observed a single time. Source: PBMCs, taken before TCRalphabeta/CD19-depleted stem cell transplant. The receptors originated from a boy between 2 and 15 years old with acute lymphoblastic leukemia, due to receive a stem cell transplant.

This clonotype has at least ten counts. The chain uses TRBV4-2 and TRBJ1-6; 7 bases map to TRBD1. The V gene's germline CDR1 is LGHNA and CDR2 YNFKEQ. V was clipped by 1 base and J by 9 bases; unmatched bases: 12. The CDR3 is 17 residues long. CDR3 residues: CASSQGPPGTDLSPLHF. The CDR3 region has the DNA TGTGCCAGCAGCCAAGGCCCTCCCGGGACAGATCTTTCACCCCTCCACTTT.

This chain links TRBV20-1 with TRBJ2-7; D ambiguous. CDR1 and CDR2 (germline): DFQATT, SNEGSKA (reference sequence). The length of the CDR3 is 12 residues. The V end was cut by 2 bases, the J end by 2 bases, with 7 bases between. This chain's CDR3 is CSARPTPYEQYF. Here the CDR3 DNA reads TGCAGTGCTAGACCGACCCCCTACGAGCAGTACTTC.

This chain uses TRBV5-1 with TRBJ2-7, with 7 positions matching TRBD1. Losses at the gene ends were 1 base for V and 7 bases for J; bases not matched to a gene: 5. This CDR3 is 13 amino acids long. Germline V gene lookup returns CDR1 SGHRS and CDR2 YFSETQ. This CDR3 is CASSLRQGYEQYF. CDR3 bases: TGCGCCAGCAGCTTGCGACAGGGCTATGAGCAGTACTTC. The entire variable domain, with the rest obtained from reference TRBV5-1 and TRBJ2-7, is as follows: KAGVTQTPRYLIKTRGQQVTLSCSPISGHRSVSWYQQTPGQGLQFLFEYFSETQRNKGNFPGRFSGRQFSNSRSEMNVSTLELGDSALYLCASSLRQGYEQYFGPGTRLTVT.

In this sample, this clonotype turned up a few times. The J gene is TRBJ1-3, the V gene TRBV6-5; D unclear. The CDR3 spans 15 residues. The germline V gene encodes CDR1 MNHEY and CDR2 SVGAGI. Trimming removed 4 bases from V and 0 bases from J, with 10 bases in between. CDR3 nucleotide sequence: TGTGCCAGCAGTTCAGGTCTTACCTCTGGAAACACCATATATTTT. Translated, it gives CASSSGLTSGNTIYF.

The V gene is TRBV20-1, the J gene TRBJ2-1; D remains unclear. Germline assignment: CDR1 DFQATT and CDR2 SNEGSKA (reference sequence). V was pared by 0 bases and J by 10 bases, with 10 bases between. The CDR3 is 12 residues long. The DNA for the CDR3 is TGCAGTGCTAGAGATCTAGAGTTGGAGCAGTTCTTC. Encoded protein: CSARDLELEQFF.

The chain uses TRBV19 and TRBJ2-1, with D perhaps TRBD1 (5 bases). V shed 4 bases and J shed 3 bases, with 13 bases lying between them. Germline V CDR1 and CDR2: LNHDA, SQIVND (reference sequence). The CDR3 is 15 residues long. The CDR3 loop is CASSTTRQSYNEQFF. DNA of the CDR3: TGTGCCAGTAGTACCACCCGACAGAGCTACAATGAGCAGTTCTTC. Together with reference TRBV19 and TRBJ2-1, the CDR3 gives the full variable domain: DGGITQSPKYLFRKEGQNVTLSCEQNLNHDAMYWYRQDPGQGLRLIYYSQIVNDFQKGDIAEGYSVSREKKESFPLTVTSAQKNPTAFYLCASSTTRQSYNEQFFGPGTRLTVL.

This chain links TRBV6-1 with TRBJ2-3; D is undetermined. Trimming removed 7 bases from V and 0 bases from J, with 11 bases in between. This CDR3 contains 14 residues. Germline CDR1 and CDR2: MNHNS and SASEGT. This chain's CDR3 is CASIPRSSTDTQYF. CDR3 DNA sequence: TGTGCCAGCATCCCGCGTTCCAGCACAGATACGCAGTATTTT.

This clonotype counts as medium-sized (0.01 to 0.1%). This chain connects TRBV7-2 to TRBJ2-1, with D maybe TRBD1 (6 bases). Germline V gene lookup returns CDR1 SGHTA and CDR2 FQGNSA. V was trimmed by 1 base and J by 4 bases, leaving 14 bases between them. This CDR3 is built from 16 residues. The CDR3 protein is CASSLVGDRRYNEQFF. The CDR3 bases are TGTGCCAGCAGCTTAGTTGGTGACAGGAGGTACAATGAGCAGTTCTTC.

V and J are TRBV6-5 and TRBJ2-5; TRBD1 aligns across 11 bases. The CDR3 extends over 16 amino acids. The V gene's germline CDR1 is MNHEY and CDR2 SVGAGI. V was clipped by 4 bases and J by 4 bases; unmatched bases: 8. DNA for the CDR3: TGTGCCAGCAGTTTCCCCCCCGGGACAGGGGGAGAGACCCAGTACTTC. Translating it yields CASSFPPGTGGETQYF.

The rearrangement links TRBV5-1 to TRBJ1-6; D possibly corresponds to TRBD1 (5 bases). V was shortened by 7 bases and J by 7 bases, with 21 bases between the two germline ends. The CDR3 extends over 16 amino acids. CDR1 is SGHRS and CDR2 is YFSETQ in the germline V gene. The CDR3 nucleotides are TGCGCCAGCTCGGAGGAGACGGGGGGACCGAATTCACCCCTCCACTTT. Amino acid sequence: CASSEETGGPNSPLHF.

The DNA of the CDR3 is TGTGCCACCAGTGATTTCGGCACTAGCGGAAACTACAATGAGCAGTTCTTC. The encoded protein is CATSDFGTSGNYNEQFF. J is TRBJ2-1 and V is TRBV24-1; TRBD2 matches at 8 bases. The germline V gene encodes CDR1 KGHDR and CDR2 SFDVKD. The CDR3 runs 17 residues. The junction had 7 bases not matched to a gene; V was cut back by 1 base and J by 3 bases.

This clonotype showed up just a few times. This sequence joins TRBV18 and TRBJ2-5; D remains ambiguous. This CDR3 is 12 amino acids long. Trimming took off 6 bases at V and 2 bases at J, with 7 bases between the two ends. CDR1 and CDR2 (germline): KGHSH, LQKENI. The DNA of the CDR3 is TGTGCCAGCTCGCAATCTCAAGAGACCCAGTACTTC. This codes for CASSQSQETQYF.

The chain carries TRBV20-1 and TRBJ2-1; D might be TRBD2 (5 bases). The V and J ends lost 3 bases and 4 bases respectively, with 19 bases between them. The CDR3 contains 16 residues. Germline CDR1 is DFQATT and CDR2 is SNEGSKA (reference sequence). The CDR3 region has the DNA TGCAGTGCTAGGGACCCCGGAGGACCACTTTACAATGAGCAGTTCTTC. Its translation: CSARDPGGPLYNEQFF.

This clonotype showed up just a few times. The chain employs TRBV6-1 and TRBJ1-1; D unresolved. The CDR3 is made up of 13 amino acids. V shed 1 base and J shed 5 bases, with 8 bases lying between them. CDR1 is MNHNS and CDR2 is SASEGT in the germline V gene. DNA for the CDR3: TGTGCCAGCAGTGAAGAACTGGAGACTGAAGCTTTCTTT. It yields the protein CASSEELETEAFF.

This clonotype was picked up many times. The rearrangement uses TRBV29-1 and TRBJ1-1; 8 positions agree with TRBD1. V lost 7 bases, J lost 0 bases, and 4 bases stayed unmatched. This CDR3 has 13 amino acids. CDR1 and CDR2 (germline): SQVTM, ANQGSEA. CDR3 in DNA: TGCAGCGGCGGACAGGGTCTGAACACTGAAGCTTTCTTT. Translated, it gives CSGGQGLNTEAFF.

This clonotype came up a few times. The chain uses TRBV7-9 and TRBJ2-6, with unresolved D. There are 15 residues in the CDR3. The V end lost 5 bases, the J end lost 0 bases, and 8 bases lay between the germline ends. Germline V CDR1 and CDR2: SEHNR, FQNEAQ (reference sequence). CDR3 DNA sequence: TGTGCCAGCAGCCCCCCCAGCTCTGGGGCCAACGTCCTGACTTTC. It encodes CASSPPSSGANVLTF.

The chain combines TRBV5-1 with TRBJ1-6; TRBD1 might be the D (5 bases). The ends were cut back, 2 bases at V and 5 bases at J, with 5 bases in the middle. Germline-derived CDR1 and CDR2 are SGHRS and YFSETQ. The CDR3 sequence is 13 residues long. As DNA, the CDR3 is TGCGCCAGCAGCTTAGGGGATAATTCACCCCTCCACTTT. Residues: CASSLGDNSPLHF.

The J gene is TRBJ2-7, the V gene TRBV7-2, with 9 nucleotides matching TRBD2. Per germline, CDR1 SGHTA and CDR2 FQGNSA. Unmatched junction bases numbered 4, after V lost 1 base and J lost 3 bases. This CDR3 has 15 residues. CDR3 DNA sequence: TGTGCCAGCAGCTTAGACGGGACTAGCAGCTACGAGCAGTACTTC. Encoded protein: CASSLDGTSSYEQYF.

This clonotype has at least ten counts. In DNA form, the CDR3 reads TGTGCCAGCAGCCAAACCACAGATACGCAGTATTTT. Amino acid sequence: CASSQTTDTQYF. The chain joins TRBV7-2 to TRBJ2-3; D unresolved. Germline CDR1 reads SGHTA; CDR2 reads FQGNSA. The V and J ends lost 5 bases and 2 bases respectively, with 5 bases between them. The CDR3 has 12 residues.

The chain is built from TRBV2 and TRBJ2-3, with D perhaps matching TRBD1 (6 bases). The CDR3 totals 18 residues. CDR1 is SNHLY and CDR2 is FYNNEI in the germline V gene. V shed 5 bases and J shed 2 bases, with 23 bases lying between them. CDR3 region: CASSLAREYRAYTDTQYF. The CDR3, as DNA: TGTGCCAGCAGTTTAGCTCGAGAGTACAGGGCCTACACAGATACGCAGTATTTT.

V gene TRBV28 combines with J gene TRBJ2-5, with 7 bases matching TRBD2. Germline CDR1 reads MDHEN; CDR2 reads SYDVKM. With 6 bases clipped from V and 0 bases from J, the junction kept 13 bases outside the gene matches. The CDR3 spans 17 residues. CDR3 in DNA: TGTGCCAGCAGCAACCCCCTCCAGCGGGACTACCAAGAGACCCAGTACTTC. As protein: CASSNPLQRDYQETQYF.